This T cell receptor beta chain is from a study of cytomegalovirus exposure and HLA in healthy donors. Study results and caveats: Cytomegalovirus association was listed for approximately 160 TCR beta chains. TCR clusters originating in the first cohort tended to co-occur in the roughly 110 validation repertoires, according to a later analysis.

Assay: immunoSEQ multiplex PCR; the TCRdb copy retains only in-frame clones and omits some. Seen here are fewer than 120,000 clones, roughly 89% observed once, and the top ten hold over 1.5%. As to this clone: Its cognate antigen is unknown.

V gave up 3 bases and J gave up 7 bases, with 6 bases separating them. CDR3 size: 12 residues. Germline assignment: CDR1 ENHRY and CDR2 SYGVKD. This sequence originates from a woman in her late teens or twenties in good health and CMV-seronegative. The V and J genes are TRBV10-3 and TRBJ1-4; the D gene is possibly TRBD1 (6 bases). Sequenced sample: PBMCs. CDR3: CAISDRGEKLFF. In DNA form, the CDR3 reads TGTGCCATCAGTGACAGGGGTGAAAAACTGTTTTTT.